One and the same sample provided the 21 T cell receptor beta chains below, sequenced in a study of early stage breast cancer tumors. Measured with immunoSEQ multiplex PCR; TCRdb has only the in-frame clones, and not every one. The table lists about 9,900 clones, 64% of them singletons, with roughly 10% in the top ten. The material sequenced was breast tumor tissue. All receptors derive from a person aged 55 to 75 with breast cancer.

The chain carries TRBV5-8 and TRBJ2-5, with D possibly being TRBD1 (6 bases). CDR3 length equals 12 residues. V lost 6 bases to trimming and J lost 3 bases, with 9 bases between them. CDR1 is SGHTS and CDR2 is YDEGEE in the germline V gene. The CDR3 is CASNQGKETQYF. The CDR3 DNA is TGTGCCAGCAACCAGGGGAAAGAGACCCAGTACTTC.

The V gene is TRBV27, the J gene TRBJ1-2, with 7 bases matching TRBD1. Trimming took 0 bases from V and 4 from J; bases not matched to a gene: 11. CDR1 and CDR2 (germline): MNHEY, SMNVEV (reference sequence). The CDR3 totals 17 residues. The CDR3 reads CASSLSHTGVYGYGYTF. The CDR3 DNA reads as TGTGCCAGCAGTTTATCCCATACAGGGGTATATGGCTATGGCTACACCTTC.

The chain recombines TRBV5-5 with TRBJ2-7; a weak D match, TRBD1 (6 bases). Per the germline V gene, CDR1 is SGHKS and CDR2 is YYEKEE (reference sequence). Deletions cut 2 bases from V and 7 bases from J, with 16 bases between. The CDR3 is 14 amino acids. CDR3 in DNA: TGTGCCAGCAGCTTTCACAGGGTCTCGGGAGAGCAGTACTTC. It encodes CASSFHRVSGEQYF.

Relative to its sample, this clone is medium-sized. The V call is TRBV19, the J call TRBJ2-1; 7 nucleotides line up with TRBD1. This CDR3 comprises 13 residues. Germline CDR1 LNHDA, CDR2 SQIVND (reference sequence). After removal of 4 bases from V and 10 bases from J, the junction contained 7 bases not matched to a gene. CDR3 sequence: CASSRGWGQEQFF. The CDR3 DNA sequence: TGTGCCAGTAGTAGGGGTTGGGGACAGGAGCAGTTCTTC.

In this sample, this clone turned up a few times. This chain joins TRBV7-9 and TRBJ1-2; TRBD1 might be the D (6 bases). The CDR3 covers 12 residues. Trimming removed 5 bases at V and 8 bases at J, with 12 bases between. CDR1 and CDR2 (germline): SEHNR, FQNEAQ (reference sequence). Here the CDR3 reads CASSRRGGGYTF. The CDR3 DNA reads TGTGCCAGCAGCCGCAGGGGCGGGGGCTACACCTTC. Together with reference TRBV7-9 and TRBJ1-2, the CDR3 gives the full variable domain: DTGVSQNPRHKITKRGQNVTFRCDPISEHNRLYWYRQTLGQGPEFLTYFQNEAQLEKSRLLSDRFSAERPKGSFSTLEIQRTEQGDSAMYLCASSRRGGGYTFGSGTRLTVV.

The V gene is TRBV18, the J gene TRBJ1-2; D remains ambiguous. V gave up 3 bases and J gave up 6 bases, with 11 bases separating them. Germline assignment: CDR1 KGHSH and CDR2 LQKENI. The CDR3 is made up of 13 amino acids. DNA for the CDR3: TGTGCCAGCTCACCGGTAGGCCAGGATGGCTACACCTTC. Translated: CASSPVGQDGYTF.

The CDR3 bases are TGTGCCAGCAGTCGTCGGGGGGTTCCCTACGAGCAGTACTTC. It translates to CASSRRGVPYEQYF. This chain uses TRBV27 with TRBJ2-7, with 7 bases matching TRBD2. The ends lost 5 bases at V and 2 bases at J; junction bases unmatched: 6. CDR3 size: 14 residues. Germline V gene sequence: CDR1 MNHEY, CDR2 SMNVEV (reference sequence).

This clone was seen a handful of times. The rearrangement links TRBV5-4 to TRBJ2-7; TRBD2 aligns across 7 bases. The CDR3 is made up of 13 amino acids. Germline values: CDR1 SGHNT, CDR2 YYREEE (reference sequence). Trimming at V came to 7 bases and at J to 6 bases, leaving 10 bases not matched to a gene. Here the CDR3 DNA reads TGTGCCAGCCGCGTGGGCGGGAGTCGCGAGCAGTACTTC. Its translation: CASRVGGSREQYF.

The CDR3 DNA is TGTGCCAGCAGCTTCCAGGGAGGAGAGACCCAGTACTTC. Its protein product is CASSFQGGETQYF. The chain uses TRBV7-2 and TRBJ2-5, with D possibly being TRBD2 (6 bases). Germline-derived CDR1 and CDR2 are SGHTA and FQGNSA. The CDR3 runs 13 residues. Deletions cut 3 bases from V and 4 bases from J, with 9 bases between.

This chain uses TRBV5-1 with TRBJ1-3; D is possibly TRBD1 (5 bases). Germline CDR1 SGHRS, CDR2 YFSETQ. The CDR3 has 17 residues. The V and J ends lost 4 bases and 3 bases respectively, with 20 bases between them. CDR3 coding DNA: TGCGCCAGCAGCCGGGACCCCCCGGGGACGGGTGGAAACACCATATATTTT. It codes for CASSRDPPGTGGNTIYF.

The V gene is TRBV7-2, the J gene TRBJ1-2; 8 nucleotides line up with TRBD1. Germline CDR1 SGHTA, CDR2 FQGNSA. The J segment lost 1 base and the V segment lost 1 base, leaving 2 bases of the junction unmatched. This CDR3 has 15 amino acids. This chain's CDR3 is CASSLEQGVNYGYTF. DNA for the CDR3: TGTGCCAGCAGCTTAGAACAGGGGGTTAACTATGGCTACACCTTC.

The chain has TRBV6-6 and TRBJ2-5, with 7 bases aligning to TRBD2. This CDR3 has 13 amino acids. Per germline, CDR1 MNHNY and CDR2 SVGAGI (reference sequence). The J segment lost 6 bases and the V segment lost 2 bases, leaving 3 bases of the junction unmatched. The CDR3 here is CASSYNGGKTQYF. DNA of the CDR3: TGTGCCAGCAGTTACAACGGGGGGAAGACCCAGTACTTC.

This chain connects TRBV6-4 to TRBJ2-5; TRBD1 aligns across 7 bases. With V trimmed by 6 bases and J by 5 bases, 3 bases remained unmatched. This CDR3 is 12 amino acids long. Germline V lookup: CDR1 MRHNA, CDR2 SNTAGT. In DNA, the CDR3 is TGTGCCAGCAGACACAGGGGTGAGACCCAGTACTTC. It specifies CASRHRGETQYF.

The rearrangement links TRBV28 to TRBJ2-7, with D uncertain. Trimming cost V 0 bases and J 6 bases, with 9 bases left between them. This CDR3 has 13 amino acids. Per the germline V gene, CDR1 is MDHEN and CDR2 is SYDVKM. CDR3 nucleotides: TGTGCCAGCAGTTTATGGTCCCCCAGCGAGCAGTACTTC. It translates to CASSLWSPSEQYF. The whole variable domain, filled in from reference TRBV28 and TRBJ2-7, reads DVKVTQSSRYLVKRTGEKVFLECVQDMDHENMFWYRQDPGLGLRLIYFSYDVKMKEKGDIPEGYSVSREKKERFSLILESASTNQTSMYLCASSLWSPSEQYFGPGTRLTVT.

This clone was recorded only once. This rearrangement joins TRBV5-1 to TRBJ2-1, with D possibly TRBD2 on 5 matching bases. Germline loops: CDR1 SGHRS, CDR2 YFSETQ. CDR3 length equals 16 residues. Deletions cut 5 bases from V and 4 bases from J, with 19 bases between. For the CDR3, the DNA is TGCGCCAGCAGTAGGCGGGCGGCTACTACGTACAATGAGCAGTTCTTC. Translated, it gives CASSRRAATTYNEQFF.

Only one count was recorded for this clone. The CDR3 coding sequence is TGTGCCAGCATCGGAGTCTCCGGGGCCAACGTCCTGACTTTC. Amino acid sequence: CASIGVSGANVLTF. The V call is TRBV2, the J call TRBJ2-6; no clear D gene. V lost 7 bases to trimming and J lost 4 bases, with 11 bases between them. This CDR3 comprises 14 residues. Germline values: CDR1 SNHLY, CDR2 FYNNEI.

The rearrangement joins TRBV27 to TRBJ2-1; 14 nucleotides match TRBD2. Germline loops: CDR1 MNHEY, CDR2 SMNVEV (reference sequence). V gave up 5 bases and J gave up 7 bases; unmatched junction bases: 4. CDR3 size: 15 residues. The CDR3 spells CASSTGTSGSNEQFF. The CDR3 nucleotides read TGTGCCAGCAGTACCGGGACTAGCGGGAGTAATGAGCAGTTCTTC.

This clone turned up a few times. The chain recombines TRBV5-6 with TRBJ1-1; D possibly corresponds to TRBD1 (6 bases). V was pared by 4 bases and J by 6 bases, with 16 bases between. Germline V gene lookup returns CDR1 SGHDT and CDR2 YYEEEE. This CDR3 spans 14 amino acids. CDR3 protein: CASSDYREVPEAFF. In DNA form, the CDR3 reads TGTGCCAGCAGCGACTACAGGGAAGTCCCTGAAGCTTTCTTT.

This chain uses TRBV9 with TRBJ1-1, with TRBD1 matching 8 bases. Germline lookup yields CDR1 SGDLS and CDR2 YYNGEE. This CDR3 has 16 amino acids. Unmatched junction bases numbered 11, after V lost 0 bases and J lost 7 bases. The CDR3 DNA sequence: TGTGCCAGCAGCGTAGGGTCCCAGGGGGCGCGAGGTGAAGCTTTCTTT. This translates into CASSVGSQGARGEAFF. The entire variable domain, with the rest obtained from reference TRBV9 and TRBJ1-1, is as follows: DSGVTQTPKHLITATGQRVTLRCSPRSGDLSVYWYQQSLDQGLQFLIQYYNGEERAKGNILERFSAQQFPDLHSELNLSSLELGDSALYFCASSVGSQGARGEAFFGQGTRLTVV.

The chain links TRBV4-1 to TRBJ2-4; D may be TRBD2 (5 bases). Germline V gene lookup returns CDR1 MGHRA and CDR2 YSYEKL. This CDR3 spans 14 amino acids. V gave up 5 bases and J gave up 6 bases, with 14 bases separating them. CDR3 region: CASSSASPGNIQYF. As DNA, the CDR3 is TGCGCCAGCAGCTCGGCTAGCCCGGGAAACATTCAGTACTTC.

The chain carries TRBV9 and TRBJ2-3, with 14 positions matching TRBD2. The germline V gene encodes CDR1 SGDLS and CDR2 YYNGEE. The length of the CDR3 is 16 residues. V gave up 7 bases and J gave up 5 bases; unmatched junction bases: 9. CDR3 in amino acids: CASAGGLAGGEDTQYF. The DNA for the CDR3 is TGTGCCAGCGCGGGCGGACTAGCGGGGGGTGAAGATACGCAGTATTTT.